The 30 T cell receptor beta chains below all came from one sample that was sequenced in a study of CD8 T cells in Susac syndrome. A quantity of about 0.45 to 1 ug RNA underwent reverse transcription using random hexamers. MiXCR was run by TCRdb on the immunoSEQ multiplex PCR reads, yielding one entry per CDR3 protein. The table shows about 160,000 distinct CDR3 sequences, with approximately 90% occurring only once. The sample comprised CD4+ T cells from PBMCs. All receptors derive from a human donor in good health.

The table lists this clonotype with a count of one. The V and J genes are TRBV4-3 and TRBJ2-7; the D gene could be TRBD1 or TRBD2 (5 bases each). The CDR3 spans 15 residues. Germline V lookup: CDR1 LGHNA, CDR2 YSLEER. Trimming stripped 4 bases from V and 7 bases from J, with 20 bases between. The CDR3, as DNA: TGCGCCAGCAGCCGACGCATGGCAGGGACGGTAGAGCAGTACTTC. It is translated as CASSRRMAGTVEQYF.

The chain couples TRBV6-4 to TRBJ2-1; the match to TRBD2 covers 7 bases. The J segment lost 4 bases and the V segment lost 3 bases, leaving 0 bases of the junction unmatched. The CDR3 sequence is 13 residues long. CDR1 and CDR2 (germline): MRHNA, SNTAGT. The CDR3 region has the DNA TGTGCCAGCAGTGAGCGGGAGTACAATGAGCAGTTCTTC. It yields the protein CASSEREYNEQFF.

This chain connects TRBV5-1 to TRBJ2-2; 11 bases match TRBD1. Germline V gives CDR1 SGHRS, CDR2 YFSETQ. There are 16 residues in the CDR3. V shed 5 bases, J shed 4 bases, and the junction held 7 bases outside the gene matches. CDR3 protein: CASRLPGTGGTGELFF. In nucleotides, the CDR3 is TGCGCCAGCAGACTACCCGGGACAGGGGGCACCGGGGAGCTGTTTTTT.

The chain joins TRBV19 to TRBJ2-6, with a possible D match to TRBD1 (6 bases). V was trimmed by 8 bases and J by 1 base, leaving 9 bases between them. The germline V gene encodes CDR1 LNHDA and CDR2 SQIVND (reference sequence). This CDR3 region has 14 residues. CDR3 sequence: CASVQGSGANVLTF. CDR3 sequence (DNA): TGTGCCAGTGTACAGGGTTCTGGGGCCAACGTCCTGACTTTC.

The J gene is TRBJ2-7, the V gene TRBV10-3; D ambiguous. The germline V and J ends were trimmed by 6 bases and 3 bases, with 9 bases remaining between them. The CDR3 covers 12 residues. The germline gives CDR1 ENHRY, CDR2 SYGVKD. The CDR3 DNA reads TGTGCCATCAGCCAGTGGGGCTACGAGCAGTACTTC. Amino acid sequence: CAISQWGYEQYF.

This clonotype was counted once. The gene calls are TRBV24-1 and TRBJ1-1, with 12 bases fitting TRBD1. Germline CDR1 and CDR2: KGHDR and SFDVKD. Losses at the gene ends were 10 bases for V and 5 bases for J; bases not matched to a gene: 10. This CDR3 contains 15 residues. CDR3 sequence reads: CATAGTGGLGTEAFF. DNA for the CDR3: TGTGCCACAGCCGGGACAGGGGGCCTCGGGACTGAAGCTTTCTTT.

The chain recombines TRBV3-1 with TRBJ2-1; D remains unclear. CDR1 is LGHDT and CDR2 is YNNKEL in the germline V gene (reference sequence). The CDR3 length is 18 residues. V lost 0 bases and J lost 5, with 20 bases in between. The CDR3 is CASSQDIPGSSEDNEQFF. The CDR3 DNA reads TGTGCCAGCAGCCAAGACATTCCGGGCTCGTCAGAGGACAATGAGCAGTTCTTC.

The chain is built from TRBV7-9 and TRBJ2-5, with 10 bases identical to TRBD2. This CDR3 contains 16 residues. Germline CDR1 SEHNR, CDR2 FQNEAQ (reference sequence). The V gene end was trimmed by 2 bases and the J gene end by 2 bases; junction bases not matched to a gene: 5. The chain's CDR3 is CASSLISGREQETQYF. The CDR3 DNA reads TGTGCCAGCAGCTTAATCAGCGGGAGGGAACAAGAGACCCAGTACTTC.

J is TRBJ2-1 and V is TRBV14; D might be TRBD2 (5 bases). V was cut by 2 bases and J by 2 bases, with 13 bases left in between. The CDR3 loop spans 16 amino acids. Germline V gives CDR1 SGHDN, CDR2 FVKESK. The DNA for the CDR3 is TGTGCCAGCAGCCAAAAGAGGCGGGCCACCTACAATGAGCAGTTCTTC. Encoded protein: CASSQKRRATYNEQFF.

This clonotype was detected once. The chain's CDR3 is CASSQDGRISYNEQFF. In DNA, the CDR3 is TGTGCCAGCAGCCAAGACGGGCGGATCTCCTACAATGAGCAGTTCTTC. The chain combines TRBV3-1 with TRBJ2-1; D is unclear. Trimming left V 0 bases short and J 0 bases short, with 9 bases between. The CDR3 spans 16 residues. CDR1 LGHDT and CDR2 YNNKEL come from the germline V gene (reference sequence).

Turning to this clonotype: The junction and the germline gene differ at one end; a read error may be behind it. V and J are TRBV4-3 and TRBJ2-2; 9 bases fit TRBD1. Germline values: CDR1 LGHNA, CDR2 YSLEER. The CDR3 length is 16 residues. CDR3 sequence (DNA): TGCGCCGGCAGCCAAGAATGGACAGGGGTTTCCGGGGAGCTGTTTTTT. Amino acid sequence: CAGSQEWTGVSGELFF.

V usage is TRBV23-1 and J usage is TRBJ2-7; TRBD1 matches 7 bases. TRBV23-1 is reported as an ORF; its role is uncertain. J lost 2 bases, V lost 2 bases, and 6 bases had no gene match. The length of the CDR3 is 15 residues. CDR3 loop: CASSQQDRPPYEQYF. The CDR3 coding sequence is TGCGCCAGCAGTCAACAGGACAGGCCCCCCTACGAGCAGTACTTC.

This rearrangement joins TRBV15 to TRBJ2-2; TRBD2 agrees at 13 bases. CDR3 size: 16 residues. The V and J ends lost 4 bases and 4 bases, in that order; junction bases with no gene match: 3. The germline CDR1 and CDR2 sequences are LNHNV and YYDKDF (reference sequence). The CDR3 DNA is TGTGCCACCAGCAAGGGACTAGCGGGATCCACCGGGGAGCTGTTTTTT. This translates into CATSKGLAGSTGELFF.

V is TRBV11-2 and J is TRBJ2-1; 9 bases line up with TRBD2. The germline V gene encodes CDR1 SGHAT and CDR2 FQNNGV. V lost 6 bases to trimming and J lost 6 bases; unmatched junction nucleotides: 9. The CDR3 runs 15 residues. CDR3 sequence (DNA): TGTGCCAGCAGGGCCTTAGCGGGAGTTGGCAATGAGCAGTTCTTC. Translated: CASRALAGVGNEQFF.

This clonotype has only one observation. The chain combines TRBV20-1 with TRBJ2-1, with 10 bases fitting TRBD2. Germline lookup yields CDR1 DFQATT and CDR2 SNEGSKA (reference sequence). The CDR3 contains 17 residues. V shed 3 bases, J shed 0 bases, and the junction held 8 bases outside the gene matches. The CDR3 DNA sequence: TGCAGTGCTAGTGACGCTAGCGGGAGAGCCTCCTACAATGAGCAGTTCTTC. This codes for CSASDASGRASYNEQFF.

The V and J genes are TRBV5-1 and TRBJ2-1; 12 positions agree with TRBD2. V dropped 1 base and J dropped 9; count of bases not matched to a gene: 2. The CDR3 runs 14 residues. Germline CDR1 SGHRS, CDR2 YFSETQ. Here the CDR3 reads CASSLPSGRAEQFF. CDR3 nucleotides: TGCGCCAGCAGCTTGCCTAGCGGGAGGGCTGAGCAGTTCTTC.

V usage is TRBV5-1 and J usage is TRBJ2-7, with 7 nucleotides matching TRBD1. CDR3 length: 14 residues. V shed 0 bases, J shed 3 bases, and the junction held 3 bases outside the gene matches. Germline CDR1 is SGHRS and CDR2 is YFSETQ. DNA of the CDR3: TGCGCCAGCAGCTTGGGGGACAGCCACTACGAGCAGTACTTC. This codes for CASSLGDSHYEQYF.

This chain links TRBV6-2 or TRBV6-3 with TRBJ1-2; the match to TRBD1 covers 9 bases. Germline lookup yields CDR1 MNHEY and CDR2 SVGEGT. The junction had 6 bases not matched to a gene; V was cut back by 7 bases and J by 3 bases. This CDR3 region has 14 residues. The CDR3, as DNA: TGTGCCAGCAACCCCACAGGGGGCTACTATGGCTACACCTTC. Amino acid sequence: CASNPTGGYYGYTF.

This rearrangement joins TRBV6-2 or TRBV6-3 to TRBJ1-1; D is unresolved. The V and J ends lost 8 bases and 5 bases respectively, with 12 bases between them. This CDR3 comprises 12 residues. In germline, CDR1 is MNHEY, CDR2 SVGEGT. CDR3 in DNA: TGTGCCAGCCAGAGTAGTGGTACTGAAGCTTTCTTT. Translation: CASQSSGTEAFF.

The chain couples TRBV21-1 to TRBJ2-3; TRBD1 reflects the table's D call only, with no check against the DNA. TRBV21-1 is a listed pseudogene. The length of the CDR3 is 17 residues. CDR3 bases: TGTGCCAGCAGCAAAATCATAGGGACGGGGGTTCCAGATACGCAGTATTTT. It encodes CASSKIIGTGVPDTQYF.

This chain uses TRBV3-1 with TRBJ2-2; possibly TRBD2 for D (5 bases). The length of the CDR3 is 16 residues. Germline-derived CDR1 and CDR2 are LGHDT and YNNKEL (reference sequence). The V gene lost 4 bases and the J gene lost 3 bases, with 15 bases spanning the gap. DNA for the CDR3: TGTGCCAGCAGCCCGGACTCTTATTGGGACACCGGGGAGCTGTTTTTT. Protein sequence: CASSPDSYWDTGELFF.

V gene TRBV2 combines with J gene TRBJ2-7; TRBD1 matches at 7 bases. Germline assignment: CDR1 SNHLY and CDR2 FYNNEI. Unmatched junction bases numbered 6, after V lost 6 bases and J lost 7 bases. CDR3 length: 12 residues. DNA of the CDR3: TGTGCCAGCAGCTTTACAGGGGATGAGCAGTACTTC. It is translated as CASSFTGDEQYF.

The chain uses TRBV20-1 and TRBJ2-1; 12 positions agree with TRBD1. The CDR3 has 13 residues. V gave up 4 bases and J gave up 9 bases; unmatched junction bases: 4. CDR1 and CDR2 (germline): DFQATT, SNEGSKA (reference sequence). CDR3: CSATGTGGFEQFF. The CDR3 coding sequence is TGCAGTGCTACCGGGACAGGGGGCTTTGAGCAGTTCTTC.

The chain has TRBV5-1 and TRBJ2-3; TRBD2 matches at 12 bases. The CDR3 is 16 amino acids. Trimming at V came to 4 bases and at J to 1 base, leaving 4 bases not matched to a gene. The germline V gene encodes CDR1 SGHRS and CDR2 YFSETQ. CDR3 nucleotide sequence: TGCGCCAGCAGCATAAGACTAGCGGGGGGCACAGATACGCAGTATTTT. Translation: CASSIRLAGGTDTQYF.

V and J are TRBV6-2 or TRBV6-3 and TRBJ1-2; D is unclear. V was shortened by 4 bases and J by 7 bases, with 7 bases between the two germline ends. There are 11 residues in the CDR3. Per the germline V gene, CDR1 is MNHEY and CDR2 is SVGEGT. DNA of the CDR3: TGTGCCAGCAGTTCTCGTAGTGGCTACACCTTC. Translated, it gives CASSSRSGYTF.

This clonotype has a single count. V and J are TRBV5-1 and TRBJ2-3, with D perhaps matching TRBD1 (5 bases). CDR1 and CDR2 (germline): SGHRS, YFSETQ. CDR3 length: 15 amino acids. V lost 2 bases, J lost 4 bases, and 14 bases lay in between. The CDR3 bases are TGCGCCAGCAGCTTAGTTCAGGGTGAGGCAGATACGCAGTATTTT. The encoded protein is CASSLVQGEADTQYF.

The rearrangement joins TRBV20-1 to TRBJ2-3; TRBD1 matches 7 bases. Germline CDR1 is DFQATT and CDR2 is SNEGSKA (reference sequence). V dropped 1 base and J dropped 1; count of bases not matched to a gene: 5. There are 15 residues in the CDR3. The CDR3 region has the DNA TGCAGTGCTAGAGTAGGACAGGACGGCACAGATACGCAGTATTTT. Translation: CSARVGQDGTDTQYF.

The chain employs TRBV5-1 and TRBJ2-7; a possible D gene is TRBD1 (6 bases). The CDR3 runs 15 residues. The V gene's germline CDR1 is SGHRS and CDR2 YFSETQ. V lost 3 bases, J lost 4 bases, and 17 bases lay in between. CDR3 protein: CASSSEGSRGYEQYF. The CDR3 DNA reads TGCGCCAGCAGCTCCGAGGGGAGCAGGGGTTACGAGCAGTACTTC.

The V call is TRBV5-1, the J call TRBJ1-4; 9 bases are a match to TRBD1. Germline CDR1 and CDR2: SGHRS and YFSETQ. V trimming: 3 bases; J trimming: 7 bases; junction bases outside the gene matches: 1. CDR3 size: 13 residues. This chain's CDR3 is CASSSDRGEKLFF. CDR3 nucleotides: TGCGCCAGCAGCTCGGACAGGGGTGAAAAACTGTTTTTT.

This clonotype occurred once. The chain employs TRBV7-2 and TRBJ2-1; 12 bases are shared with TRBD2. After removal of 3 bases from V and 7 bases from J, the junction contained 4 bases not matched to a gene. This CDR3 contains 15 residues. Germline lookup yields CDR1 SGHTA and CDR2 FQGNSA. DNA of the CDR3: TGTGCCAGCAGCTTGACTAGCGGGAGTCAAAATGAGCAGTTCTTC. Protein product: CASSLTSGSQNEQFF.